A selection of T cell receptor beta chains follows, all from one sample in a study of blood T cell repertoires in COVID-19. Clones were read by immunoSEQ multiplex PCR, and TCRdb kept only the in-frame ones, dropping some. The sample lists some 16,000 clones, 70% to 90% occurring once. The sequenced sample was peripheral blood. The receptors were gathered from a man aged 80 or over with acute or convalescent COVID-19. CDR3s include the opening cysteine and the closing phenylalanine or tryptophan.

TRBV4-1	TRBJ1-2	CASSQPGVQGRYGYTF
TRBV28	TRBJ2-1	CASSPWTSGNNEQFF
TRBV27	TRBJ2-7	CASSLYRGRNEQYF
TRBV19	TRBJ2-7	CASSRGDWSYEQYF
TRBV27	TRBJ2-7	CASSWGQPLTYEQYF
TRBV19	TRBJ2-7	CASRRGTEQYF
TRBV7-9	TRBJ1-2	CASSLDRESPGYTF
TRBV5-1	TRBJ1-1	CASTSGGANTEAFF
TRBV5-6	TRBJ2-6	CASSFGPSGANVLTF
TRBV19	TRBJ1-1	CASSTGQGLNTEAFF
TRBV5-1	TRBJ2-7	CASSSQGTSSYEQYF
TRBV24-1	TRBJ1-1	CATGPDRGLGITEAFF
TRBV5-6	TRBJ1-1	CASSFRGTANTEAFF
TRBV6-2/TRBV6-3	TRBJ1-1	CASSQTGGVTEAFF
TRBV27	TRBJ1-1	CASISSPGRAFF
TRBV5-1	TRBJ1-6	CASSLEDRGKSPLHF
TRBV9	TRBJ2-1	CASSLSPGTSGDNEQFF
TRBV19	TRBJ1-5	CASTTQGQGNQPQHF
TRBV5-4	TRBJ2-2	CASSLGDREAGELFF
TRBV12-3/TRBV12-4	TRBJ2-4	CASSLRGDTVQYF
TRBV19	TRBJ1-1	CASSSRGGFTEAFF
TRBV7-2	TRBJ1-5	CASSPRYGQPQHF
TRBV5-1	TRBJ1-1	CASSPGVGAFF
TRBV5-4	TRBJ2-7	CASSRDRGVIEQYF
TRBV29-1	TRBJ1-4	CSVAYRETNEKLFF
TRBV7-2	TRBJ1-1	CASSPPGRREAFF
TRBV19	TRBJ1-1	CASSTWTGLHTEAFF
TRBV25-1	TRBJ2-3	CASSELWGQGSTDTQYF
TRBV6-6	TRBJ1-1	CASRTGSNTEAFF
TRBV5-1	TRBJ2-2	CASTWAESNTGELFF
TRBV11-2	TRBJ2-5	CASSLWRQETQYF
TRBV6-5	TRBJ2-6	CASSYQGSGANVLTF
TRBV5-1	TRBJ2-2	CASSWGQGITGELFF
TRBV6-2/TRBV6-3	TRBJ2-7	CASSRPPRLENLYYEQYF
TRBV5-6	TRBJ2-3	CASSYRTSGGARDTQYF
TRBV5-5	TRBJ2-7	CASSFVSREQYF
TRBV18	TRBJ1-2	CASSPQGQGSLGYGYTF
TRBV6-5	TRBJ2-7	CASSRTGGGEQYF
TRBV6-6	TRBJ2-7	CASNQQGPIYEQYF
TRBV18	TRBJ1-4	CASSPGATNEKLFF
TRBV6-1	TRBJ1-2	CASSEWGRGNGYTF
TRBV5-1	TRBJ2-7	CASSLVAGPNFEQYF
TRBV12-5	TRBJ2-1	CASGSSGQDNEQFF
TRBV12-3/TRBV12-4	TRBJ2-5	CASSFAFEETQYF
TRBV29-1	TRBJ1-1	CSVDNRVGTEAFF
TRBV29-1	TRBJ1-1	CSVQRLEYTEAFF
TRBV18	TRBJ2-7	CASSRGQGYEQYF
TRBV5-1	TRBJ1-1	CASSFSGQGHTEAFF
TRBV2	TRBJ1-2	CASRTGTGGEGYTF
TRBV6-5	TRBJ1-3	CASSFLDRAHGNTIYF
TRBV30	TRBJ2-7	CAWNLGTGVNEQYF
TRBV30	TRBJ1-4	CALTTVATNEKLFF